The source of this T cell receptor (beta chain) is a study of CD8 T cells in Susac syndrome. Background on the study: Among the Susac syndrome patients who underwent sequencing, roughly six had clinically active disease, while about eight of them were in remission. Patients with Susac syndrome were therapy-naive, on corticosteroids, or on intravenous immunoglobulin alone at blood draw. Findings and caveats of the study: Expansion of clones was not seen in the CD4+ T cell repertoires of Susac syndrome.

CDR3 length equals 14 residues. J lost 8 bases, V lost 6 bases, and 6 bases had no gene match. Details on this clonotype: The antigen remains unidentified.

Sequencing of TCR beta, carried out with a high-throughput approach, was applied to CD8+ and CD4+ T cells from the blood. With random hexamers, reverse transcription was performed on about 0.5 to 1 ug of RNA. From the immunoSEQ multiplex PCR reads, TCRdb called clonotypes with MiXCR, one entry per CDR3 protein. The data hold fewer than 200,000 distinct CDR3 sequences, with about 91% observed a single time. V gene TRBV12-3 or TRBV12-4 combines with J gene TRBJ1-6; 8 bases are shared with TRBD1. This TCR was sampled from a human donor with Susac syndrome. The source material was CD4+ T cells from PBMCs. This CDR3 is CASSRQGNYSPLHF. The DNA of the CDR3 is TGTGCCAGCAGCAGACAGGGGAATTATTCACCCCTCCACTTT.